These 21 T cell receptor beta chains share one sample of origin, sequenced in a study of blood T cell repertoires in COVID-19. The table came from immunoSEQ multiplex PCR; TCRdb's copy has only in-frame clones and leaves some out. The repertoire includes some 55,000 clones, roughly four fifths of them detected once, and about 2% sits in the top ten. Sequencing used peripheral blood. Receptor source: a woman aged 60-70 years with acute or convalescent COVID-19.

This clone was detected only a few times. The DNA for the CDR3 is TGCAGTGCTAGAAGCGGGCACGAGCAGTACTTC. It is translated as CSARSGHEQYF. J is TRBJ2-7 and V is TRBV20-1; tentative D call: TRBD2 (6 bases). Germline CDR1 is DFQATT and CDR2 is SNEGSKA (reference sequence). V lost 2 bases, J lost 5 bases, and 7 bases lay in between. This CDR3 has 11 residues.

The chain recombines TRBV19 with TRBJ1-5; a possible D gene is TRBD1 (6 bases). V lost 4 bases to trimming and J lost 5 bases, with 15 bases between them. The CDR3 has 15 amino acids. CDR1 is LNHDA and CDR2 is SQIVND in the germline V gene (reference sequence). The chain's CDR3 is CASSNWDISDQPQHF. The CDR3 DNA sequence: TGTGCCAGTAGTAATTGGGACATTTCAGATCAGCCCCAGCATTTT.

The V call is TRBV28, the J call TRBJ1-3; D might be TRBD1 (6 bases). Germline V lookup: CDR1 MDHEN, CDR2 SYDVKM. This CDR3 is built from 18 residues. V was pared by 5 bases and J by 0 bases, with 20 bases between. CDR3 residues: CASSQKNRVGRSGNTIYF. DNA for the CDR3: TGTGCCAGCAGTCAAAAAAACAGGGTCGGGCGCTCTGGAAACACCATATATTTT.

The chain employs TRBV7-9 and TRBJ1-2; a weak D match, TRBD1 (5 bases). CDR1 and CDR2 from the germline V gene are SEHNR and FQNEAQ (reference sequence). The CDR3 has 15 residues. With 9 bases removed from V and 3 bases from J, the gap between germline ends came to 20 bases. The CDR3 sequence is CASGRGGGRDYGYTF. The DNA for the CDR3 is TGTGCCAGTGGCCGCGGGGGTGGGCGCGACTATGGCTACACCTTC.

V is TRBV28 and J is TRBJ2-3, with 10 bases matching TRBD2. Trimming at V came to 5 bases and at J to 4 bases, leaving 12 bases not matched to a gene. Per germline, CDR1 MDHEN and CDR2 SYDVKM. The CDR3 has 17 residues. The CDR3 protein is CASSPGRIGLAADTQYF. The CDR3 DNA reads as TGTGCCAGCAGTCCCGGACGCATAGGACTAGCGGCAGATACGCAGTATTTT.

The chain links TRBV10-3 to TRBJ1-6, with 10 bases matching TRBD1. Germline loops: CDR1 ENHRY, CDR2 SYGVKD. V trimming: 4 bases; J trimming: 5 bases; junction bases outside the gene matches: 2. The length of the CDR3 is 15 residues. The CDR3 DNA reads TGTGCCATCAGTGGCGGACAGGGGGATAATTCACCCCTCCACTTT. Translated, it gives CAISGGQGDNSPLHF.

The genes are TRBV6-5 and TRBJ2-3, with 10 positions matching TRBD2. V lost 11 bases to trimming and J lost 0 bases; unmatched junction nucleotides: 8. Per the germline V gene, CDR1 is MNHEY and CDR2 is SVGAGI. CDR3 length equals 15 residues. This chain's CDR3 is CAGIKRGGSTDTQYF. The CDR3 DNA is TGTGCCGGGATAAAGCGGGGGGGAAGCACAGATACGCAGTATTTT.

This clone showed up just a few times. The CDR3 coding sequence is TGCGCCAGCAGCTTGGCCGGCACAGGGTCCAATGAGCAGTTCTTC. Translation: CASSLAGTGSNEQFF. This chain joins TRBV5-1 and TRBJ2-1; the D gene is possibly TRBD1 (6 bases). Deletions cut 0 bases from V and 6 bases from J, with 13 bases between. The germline CDR1 and CDR2 sequences are SGHRS and YFSETQ. This CDR3 region has 15 residues.

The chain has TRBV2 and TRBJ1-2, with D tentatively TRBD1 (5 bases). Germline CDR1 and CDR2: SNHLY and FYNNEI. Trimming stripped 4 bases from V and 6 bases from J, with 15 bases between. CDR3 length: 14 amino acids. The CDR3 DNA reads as TGTGCCAGCAGTGGCCTTGGGGCAGGGAATGGCTACACCTTC. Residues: CASSGLGAGNGYTF.

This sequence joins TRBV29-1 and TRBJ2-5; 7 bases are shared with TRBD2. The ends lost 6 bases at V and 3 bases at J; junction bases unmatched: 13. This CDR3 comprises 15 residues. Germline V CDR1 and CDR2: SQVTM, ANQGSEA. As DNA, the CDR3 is TGCAGCGTGAGGGGAGGGTCTAGCGGAAAAGAGACCCAGTACTTC. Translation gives CSVRGGSSGKETQYF.

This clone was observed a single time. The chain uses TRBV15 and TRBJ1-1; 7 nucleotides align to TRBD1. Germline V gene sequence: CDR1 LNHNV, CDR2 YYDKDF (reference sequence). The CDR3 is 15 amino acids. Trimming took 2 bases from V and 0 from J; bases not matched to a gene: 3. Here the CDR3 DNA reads TGTGCCACCAGCAGACCGACAGGGCTGAACACTGAAGCTTTCTTT. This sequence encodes CATSRPTGLNTEAFF.

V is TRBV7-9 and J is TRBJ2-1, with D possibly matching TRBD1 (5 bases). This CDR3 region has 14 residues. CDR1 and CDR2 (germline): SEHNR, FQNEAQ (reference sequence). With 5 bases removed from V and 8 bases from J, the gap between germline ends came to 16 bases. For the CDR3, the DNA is TGTGCCAGCAGCCCCCCGGCCCAGGGCCATGAGCAGTTCTTC. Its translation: CASSPPAQGHEQFF.

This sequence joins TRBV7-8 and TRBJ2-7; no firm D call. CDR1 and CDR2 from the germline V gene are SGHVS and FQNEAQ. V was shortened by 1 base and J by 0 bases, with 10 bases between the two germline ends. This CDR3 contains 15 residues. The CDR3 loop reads CASSLGRLVSYEQYF. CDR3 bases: TGTGCCAGCAGCTTAGGGCGGCTAGTCTCCTACGAGCAGTACTTC.

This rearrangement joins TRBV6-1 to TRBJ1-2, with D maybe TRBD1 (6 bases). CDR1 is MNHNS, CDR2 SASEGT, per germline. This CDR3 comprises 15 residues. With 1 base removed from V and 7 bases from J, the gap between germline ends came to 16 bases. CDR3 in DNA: TGTGCCAGCAGTGAAGGCCAGGGGCGCTTTATTGGCTACACCTTC. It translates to CASSEGQGRFIGYTF.

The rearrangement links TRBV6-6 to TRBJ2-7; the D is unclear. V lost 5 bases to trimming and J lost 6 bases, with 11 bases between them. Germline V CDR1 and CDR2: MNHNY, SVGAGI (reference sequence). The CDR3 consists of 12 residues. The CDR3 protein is CASSRTASEQYF. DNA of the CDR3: TGTGCCAGCAGTAGAACAGCCTCCGAGCAGTACTTC.

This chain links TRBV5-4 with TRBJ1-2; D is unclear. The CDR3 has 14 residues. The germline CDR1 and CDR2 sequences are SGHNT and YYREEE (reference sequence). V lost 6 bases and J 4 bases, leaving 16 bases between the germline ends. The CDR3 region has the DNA TGTGCCAGCACCCGCGGGGAGGAACTCTATGGCTACACCTTC. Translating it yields CASTRGEELYGYTF.

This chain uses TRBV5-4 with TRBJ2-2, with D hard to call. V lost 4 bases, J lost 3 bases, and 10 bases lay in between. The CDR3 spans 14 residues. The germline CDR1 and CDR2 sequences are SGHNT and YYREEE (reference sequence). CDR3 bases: TGTGCCAGCAGCCCAAGAGTAGACACCGGGGAGCTGTTTTTT. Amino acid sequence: CASSPRVDTGELFF.

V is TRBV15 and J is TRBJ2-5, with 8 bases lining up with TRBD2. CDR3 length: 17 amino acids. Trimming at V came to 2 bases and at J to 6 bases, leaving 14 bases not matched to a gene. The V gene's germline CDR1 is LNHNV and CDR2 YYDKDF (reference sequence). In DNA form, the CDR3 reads TGTGCCACCAGCAGACCGAGCTCCGGGACTAGTGTAAAGACCCAGTACTTC. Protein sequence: CATSRPSSGTSVKTQYF.

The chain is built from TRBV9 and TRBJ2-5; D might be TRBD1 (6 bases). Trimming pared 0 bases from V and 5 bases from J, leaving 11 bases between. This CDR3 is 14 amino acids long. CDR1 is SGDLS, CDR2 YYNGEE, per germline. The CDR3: CASSVGAGEETQYF. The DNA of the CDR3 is TGTGCCAGCAGCGTAGGGGCAGGGGAGGAGACCCAGTACTTC.

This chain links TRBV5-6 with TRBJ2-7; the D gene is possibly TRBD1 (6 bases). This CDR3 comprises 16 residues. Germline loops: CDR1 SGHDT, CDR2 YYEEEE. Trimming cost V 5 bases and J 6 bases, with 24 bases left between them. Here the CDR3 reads CASSSLIQGLSSEQYF. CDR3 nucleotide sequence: TGTGCCAGCAGTTCGTTGATACAGGGCCTCTCGAGCGAGCAGTACTTC.

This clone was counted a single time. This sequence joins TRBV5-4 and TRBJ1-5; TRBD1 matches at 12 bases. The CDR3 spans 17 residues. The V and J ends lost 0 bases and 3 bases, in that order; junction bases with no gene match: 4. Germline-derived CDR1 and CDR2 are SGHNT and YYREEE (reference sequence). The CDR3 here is CASSLGGTGGNNQPQHF. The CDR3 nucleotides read TGTGCCAGCAGCTTGGGGGGGACAGGGGGCAACAATCAGCCCCAGCATTTT.